The rows below give T cell receptor beta chains drawn from one sample of a study of vaccination and CD4 T cells after COVID-19. Each CDR3 protein is one row after TCRdb ran MiXCR on the PCR reads. In the table there are some 25,000 distinct CDR3 sequences, roughly 64% of which are singletons. Their recognized antigens are unknown. The sequenced material came from CD4+ T cells from blood, cultured in vitro. The receptors derive from a human donor who had recovered from COVID-19. Each CDR3 is given with its conserved first and last residue. Each record gives: J gene, CDR3 length, V gene, D gene, clone size, CDR3 DNA, CDR3 protein. The D gene is left open where the match is weak. Some rows have no size entry. The others give once, few or many, or a class for an expanded clone.

J: TRBJ1-4
length: 15
V: TRBV6-1
D: -
size: -
DNA: TGTGCCAGCAGCCGGAATCAAGGAAGGGATGAAAAACTGTTTTTT
CDR3: CASSRNQGRDEKLFF

J: TRBJ2-5
length: 14
V: TRBV18
D: TRBD1
size: -
DNA: TGTGCCAGCTCACTGGACAGGGTCCAAGAGACCCAGTACTTC
CDR3: CASSLDRVQETQYF

J: TRBJ2-3
length: 12
V: TRBV20-1
D: -
size: -
DNA: TGCAGTGCTAGCCAGACGTGGAATACGCAGTATTTT
CDR3: CSASQTWNTQYF

J: TRBJ2-1
length: 16
V: TRBV20-1
D: TRBD2
size: -
DNA: TGCAGTGCTCCCGGGACTAGATTAGACTCCTACAATGAGCAGTTCTTC
CDR3: CSAPGTRLDSYNEQFF

J: TRBJ2-2
length: 11
V: TRBV12-3/TRBV12-4
D: -
size: -
DNA: TGTGCCGTCCCTAACCCGGGGGAGCTGTTTTTT
CDR3: CAVPNPGELFF

J: TRBJ2-1
length: 15
V: TRBV7-9
D: TRBD2
size: -
DNA: TGTGCCAGCAGCGCTCTAGCGGGAGGGAACAATGAGCAGTTCTTC
CDR3: CASSALAGGNNEQFF

J: TRBJ1-2
length: 14
V: TRBV11-2
D: TRBD1
size: few
DNA: TGTGCCAGCAGCCAAAGACAGGGACCACATGGCTACACCTTC
CDR3: CASSQRQGPHGYTF

J: TRBJ1-5
length: 15
V: TRBV6-2/TRBV6-3
D: -
size: -
DNA: TGTGCCAGCAGTTACCGCCGCAAAGGGAGTCAGCCCCAGCATTTT
CDR3: CASSYRRKGSQPQHF

J: TRBJ2-1
length: 14
V: TRBV20-1
D: TRBD2
size: -
DNA: TGCAGTGACAAGGGACTAGCGGGATACAATGAGCAGTTCTTC
CDR3: CSDKGLAGYNEQFF

J: TRBJ1-5
length: 14
V: TRBV6-5
D: -
size: few
DNA: TGTGCCAGCAGTTACTCCCCACAATCTTCGCCCCAGCATTTT
CDR3: CASSYSPQSSPQHF

J: TRBJ2-1
length: 14
V: TRBV20-1
D: -
size: few
DNA: TGCAGTGCTCCGACGAAGCAGGGGTACAATGAGCAGTTCTTC
CDR3: CSAPTKQGYNEQFF

J: TRBJ1-5
length: 14
V: TRBV7-9
D: -
size: few
DNA: TGTGCCAGCAGCCGACAGGCGAGCAATCAGCCCCAGCATTTT
CDR3: CASSRQASNQPQHF

J: TRBJ2-3
length: 18
V: TRBV7-3
D: TRBD2
size: -
DNA: TGTGCCAGCAGCTTAAACTCTAGGGGCGGGGGAGTGACAGATACGCAGTATTTT
CDR3: CASSLNSRGGGVTDTQYF

J: TRBJ1-2
length: 16
V: TRBV2
D: -
size: -
DNA: TGTGCCAGCAGTGAAGATTTGCAGGGAGCTAACTATGGCTACACCTTC
CDR3: CASSEDLQGANYGYTF

J: TRBJ1-2
length: 9
V: TRBV20-1
D: -
size: -
DNA: TGCAGTGTAGATCGGGGCTACACCTTC
CDR3: CSVDRGYTF

J: TRBJ2-3
length: 15
V: TRBV20-1
D: TRBD2
size: once
DNA: TGCAGTGCCCAGAGACCTAGCGGGAGGGCGAATACGCAGTATTTT
CDR3: CSAQRPSGRANTQYF

J: TRBJ1-2
length: 15
V: TRBV5-1
D: -
size: once
DNA: TGCGCCAGCAGCGATAAGGGGGTAATGAGCTATGGCTACACCTTC
CDR3: CASSDKGVMSYGYTF

J: TRBJ2-2
length: 17
V: TRBV24-1
D: TRBD1
size: -
DNA: TGTGCCACCAGTGATGGGACCGGGACAGGGATAACCGGGGAGCTGTTTTTT
CDR3: CATSDGTGTGITGELFF

J: TRBJ1-1
length: 15
V: TRBV11-2
D: TRBD1
size: -
DNA: TGTGCCAGCAGCCCACCCCGGACAGGGCCCATGAAGGCTTTCTTT
CDR3: CASSPPRTGPMKAFF

J: TRBJ1-5
length: 15
V: TRBV27
D: -
size: few
DNA: TGTGCCAGCAGTACCCGGGGGAAACCCGATCAGCCCCAGCATTTT
CDR3: CASSTRGKPDQPQHF

J: TRBJ2-1
length: 11
V: TRBV7-2
D: -
size: -
DNA: TGTGCCAGCAGCTTAATGGATGAGCAGTTCTTC
CDR3: CASSLMDEQFF

J: TRBJ1-1
length: 13
V: TRBV20-1
D: -
size: -
DNA: TGCAGTGCTAGAGTTGGAGGGCGGAGTGAAGCTTTCTTT
CDR3: CSARVGGRSEAFF

J: TRBJ1-6
length: 16
V: TRBV14
D: -
size: -
DNA: TGTGCCAGCAGCCAAGATTTTGGTCAGCTAAGTTCACCCCTCCACTTT
CDR3: CASSQDFGQLSSPLHF

J: TRBJ1-6
length: 14
V: TRBV20-1
D: -
size: -
DNA: TGCAGTGCTAAGCGTAGCTCCTATAATTCACCCCTCCACTTT
CDR3: CSAKRSSYNSPLHF

J: TRBJ1-2
length: 13
V: TRBV27
D: -
size: -
DNA: TGTGCCAGCAGTTCTGGGGGCCTTGCTGGCTACACCTTC
CDR3: CASSSGGLAGYTF

J: TRBJ1-4
length: 14
V: TRBV11-2
D: TRBD1
size: -
DNA: TGTGCCAGCAGCCGGACAGGGGGGGTCGAAAAACTGTTTTTT
CDR3: CASSRTGGVEKLFF

J: TRBJ2-7
length: 13
V: TRBV28
D: -
size: -
DNA: TGTGCCAGCTCAGAGCCCCAGCGGTACGAGCAGTACTTC
CDR3: CASSEPQRYEQYF

J: TRBJ1-5
length: 14
V: TRBV29-1
D: -
size: -
DNA: TGCAGCGTTGCGTGGGGCGCGGGCAATCAGCCCCAGCATTTT
CDR3: CSVAWGAGNQPQHF

J: TRBJ1-1
length: 13
V: TRBV12-3/TRBV12-4
D: -
size: few
DNA: TGTGCCAGCAGCCCCAGGTTGAACACTGAAGCTTTCTTT
CDR3: CASSPRLNTEAFF

J: TRBJ1-5
length: 14
V: TRBV6-1
D: -
size: few
DNA: TGTGCCAGCAGTCCCCACAATAGCAATCAGCCCCAGCATTTT
CDR3: CASSPHNSNQPQHF

J: TRBJ1-5
length: 12
V: TRBV6-2/TRBV6-3
D: -
size: -
DNA: TGTGCCAGCAGTTACTGGATGCAGCCCCAGCATTTT
CDR3: CASSYWMQPQHF

J: TRBJ2-2
length: 16
V: TRBV24-1
D: TRBD1
size: -
DNA: TGTGCCACCAGTGACCAGGGACAGGGCAACACCGGGGAGCTGTTTTTT
CDR3: CATSDQGQGNTGELFF

J: TRBJ1-2
length: 16
V: TRBV9
D: TRBD1
size: -
DNA: TGTGCCAGCAGCCCACGGACCGACAGGGGCGGCTATGGCTACACCTTC
CDR3: CASSPRTDRGGYGYTF

J: TRBJ1-5
length: 17
V: TRBV24-1
D: TRBD1
size: -
DNA: TGTGCCACCAGTGACTCGGGACAGGGAGGTTCCAATCAGCCCCAGCATTTT
CDR3: CATSDSGQGGSNQPQHF

J: TRBJ1-6
length: 18
V: TRBV6-5
D: -
size: few
DNA: TGTGCCAGCAGTTACAGGGCCAGACCGAGCTCCTATAATTCACCCCTCCACTTT
CDR3: CASSYRARPSSYNSPLHF

J: TRBJ1-6
length: 17
V: TRBV27
D: -
size: -
DNA: TGTGCCAGCAGTCTACGGGGGGCCAGCTCCTATAATTCACCCCTCCACTTT
CDR3: CASSLRGASSYNSPLHF

J: TRBJ1-2
length: 15
V: TRBV5-4
D: -
size: -
DNA: TGTGCCAGCAGCTTAAACCCAGGAGCGGGCTATGGCTACACCTTC
CDR3: CASSLNPGAGYGYTF

J: TRBJ2-7
length: 12
V: TRBV12-3/TRBV12-4
D: -
size: -
DNA: TGTGCCAGCAGCCCTGGGAGATACGAGCAGTACTTC
CDR3: CASSPGRYEQYF

J: TRBJ2-2
length: 15
V: TRBV20-1
D: -
size: few
DNA: TGCAGTGCTCAGAGAGGGGGGAGGGCGACCGGGGAGCTGTTTTTT
CDR3: CSAQRGGRATGELFF

J: TRBJ2-1
length: 16
V: TRBV7-3
D: TRBD2
size: -
DNA: TGTGCCAGCAGCTCAATGACTAGCGGGAGGACCGATGAGCAGTTCTTC
CDR3: CASSSMTSGRTDEQFF

J: TRBJ2-3
length: 14
V: TRBV19
D: -
size: once
DNA: TGTGCCAGTATGTGGCAGGGGAGGTCAGATACGCAGTATTTT
CDR3: CASMWQGRSDTQYF

J: TRBJ2-2
length: 22
V: TRBV5-1
D: TRBD1
size: -
DNA: TGCGCCAGCAGCTTGACAGCTCCGGACAGGGCTAAAGTGCGTAGGAACACCGGGGAGCTGTTTTTT
CDR3: CASSLTAPDRAKVRRNTGELFF

J: TRBJ1-2
length: 17
V: TRBV4-3
D: -
size: -
DNA: TGCGCCAGCAGCCAAGACACTTTAGGGGGGTTCGTCTATGGCTACACCTTC
CDR3: CASSQDTLGGFVYGYTF